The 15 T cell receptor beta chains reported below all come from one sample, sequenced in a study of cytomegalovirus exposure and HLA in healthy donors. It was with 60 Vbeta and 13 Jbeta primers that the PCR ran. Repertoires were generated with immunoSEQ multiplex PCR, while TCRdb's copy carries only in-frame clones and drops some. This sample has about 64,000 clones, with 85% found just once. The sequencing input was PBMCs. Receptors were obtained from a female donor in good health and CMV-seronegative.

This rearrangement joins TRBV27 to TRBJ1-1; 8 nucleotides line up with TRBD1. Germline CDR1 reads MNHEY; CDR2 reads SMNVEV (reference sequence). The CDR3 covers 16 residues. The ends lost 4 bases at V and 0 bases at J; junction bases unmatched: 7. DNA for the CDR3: TGTGCCAGCAGTTCCCGACAGGGGCAATTGAACACTGAAGCTTTCTTT. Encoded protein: CASSSRQGQLNTEAFF.

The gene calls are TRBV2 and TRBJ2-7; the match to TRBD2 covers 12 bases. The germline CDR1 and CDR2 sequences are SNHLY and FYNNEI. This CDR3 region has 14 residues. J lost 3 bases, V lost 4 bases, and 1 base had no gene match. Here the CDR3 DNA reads TGTGCCAGCAGTGGGACTAGCGGGGACTACGAGCAGTACTTC. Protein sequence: CASSGTSGDYEQYF.

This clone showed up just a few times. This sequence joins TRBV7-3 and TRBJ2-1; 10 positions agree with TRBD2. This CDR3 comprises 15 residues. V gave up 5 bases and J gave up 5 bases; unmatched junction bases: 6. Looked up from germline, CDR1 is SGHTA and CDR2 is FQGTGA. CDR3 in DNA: TGTGCCAGCAGCCCGGCTAGCGGGAGACACAATGAGCAGTTCTTC. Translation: CASSPASGRHNEQFF.

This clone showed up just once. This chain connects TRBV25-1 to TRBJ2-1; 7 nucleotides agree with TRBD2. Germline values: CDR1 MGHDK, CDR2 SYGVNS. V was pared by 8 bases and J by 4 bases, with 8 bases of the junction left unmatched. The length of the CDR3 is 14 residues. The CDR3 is CASEGGARYNEQFF. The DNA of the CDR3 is TGTGCCAGCGAGGGAGGGGCCAGGTACAATGAGCAGTTCTTC.

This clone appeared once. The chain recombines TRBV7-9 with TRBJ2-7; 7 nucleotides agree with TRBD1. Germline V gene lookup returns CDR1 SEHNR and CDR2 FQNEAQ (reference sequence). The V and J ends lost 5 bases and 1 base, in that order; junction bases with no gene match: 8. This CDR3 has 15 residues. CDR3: CASSPSTGMSYEQYF. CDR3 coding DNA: TGTGCCAGCAGCCCTTCGACAGGGATGTCCTACGAGCAGTACTTC.

The CDR3 region is CASSRQGGTGELFF. CDR3 DNA: TGTGCCAGCAGCCGACAGGGGGGCACCGGGGAGCTGTTTTTT. The chain combines TRBV7-3 with TRBJ2-2; 9 nucleotides align to TRBD1. The CDR3 spans 14 residues. V was clipped by 5 bases and J by 4 bases; unmatched bases: 2. Germline V gives CDR1 SGHTA, CDR2 FQGTGA.

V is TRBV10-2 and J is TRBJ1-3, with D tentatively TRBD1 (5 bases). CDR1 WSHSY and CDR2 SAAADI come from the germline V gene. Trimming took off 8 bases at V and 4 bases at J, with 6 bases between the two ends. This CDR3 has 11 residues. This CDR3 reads CASRGGNTIYF. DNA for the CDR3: TGCGCCAGCCGGGGGGGAAACACCATATATTTT.

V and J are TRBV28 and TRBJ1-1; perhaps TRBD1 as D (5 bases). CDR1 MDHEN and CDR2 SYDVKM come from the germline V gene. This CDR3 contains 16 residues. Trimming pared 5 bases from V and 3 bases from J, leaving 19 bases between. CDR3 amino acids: CASSLDGAIKYTEAFF. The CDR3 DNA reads TGTGCCAGCAGTCTAGATGGGGCAATCAAGTACACTGAAGCTTTCTTT. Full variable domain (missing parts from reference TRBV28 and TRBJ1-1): DVKVTQSSRYLVKRTGEKVFLECVQDMDHENMFWYRQDPGLGLRLIYFSYDVKMKEKGDIPEGYSVSREKKERFSLILESASTNQTSMYLCASSLDGAIKYTEAFFGQGTRLTVV.

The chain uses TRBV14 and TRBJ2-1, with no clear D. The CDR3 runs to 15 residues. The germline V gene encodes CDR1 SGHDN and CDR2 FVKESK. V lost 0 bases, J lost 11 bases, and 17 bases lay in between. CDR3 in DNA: TGTGCCAGCAGCCAAGATATAAGAGCGCCCCACAAGCAGTTCTTC. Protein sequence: CASSQDIRAPHKQFF. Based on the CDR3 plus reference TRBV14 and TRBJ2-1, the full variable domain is EAGVTQFPSHSVIEKGQTVTLRCDPISGHDNLYWYRRVMGKEIKFLLHFVKESKQDESGMPNNRFLAERTGGTYSTLKVQPAELEDSGVYFCASSQDIRAPHKQFFGPGTRLTVL.

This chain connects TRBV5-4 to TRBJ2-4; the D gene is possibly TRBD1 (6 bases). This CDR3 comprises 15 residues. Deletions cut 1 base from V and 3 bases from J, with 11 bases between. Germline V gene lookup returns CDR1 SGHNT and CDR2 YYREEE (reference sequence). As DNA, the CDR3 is TGTGCCAGCAGCTTGCGTGGGGGCGACAAAAACATTCAGTACTTC. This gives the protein CASSLRGGDKNIQYF.

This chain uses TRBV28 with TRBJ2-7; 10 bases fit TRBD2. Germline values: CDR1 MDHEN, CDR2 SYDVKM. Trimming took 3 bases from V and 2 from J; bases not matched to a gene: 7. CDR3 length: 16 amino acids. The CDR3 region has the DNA TGTGCCAGCAGTTTGGTAGCGGGAGGCCTCACCTACGAGCAGTACTTC. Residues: CASSLVAGGLTYEQYF. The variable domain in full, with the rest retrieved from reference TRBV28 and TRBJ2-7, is DVKVTQSSRYLVKRTGEKVFLECVQDMDHENMFWYRQDPGLGLRLIYFSYDVKMKEKGDIPEGYSVSREKKERFSLILESASTNQTSMYLCASSLVAGGLTYEQYFGPGTRLTVT.

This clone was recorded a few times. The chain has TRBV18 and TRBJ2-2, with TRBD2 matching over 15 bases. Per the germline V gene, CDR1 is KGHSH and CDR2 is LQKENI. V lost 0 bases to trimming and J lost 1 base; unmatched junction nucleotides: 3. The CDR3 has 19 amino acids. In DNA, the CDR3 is TGTGCCAGCTCACCACCCGGACTAGCGGGAGGGCGGAACACCGGGGAGCTGTTTTTT. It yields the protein CASSPPGLAGGRNTGELFF.

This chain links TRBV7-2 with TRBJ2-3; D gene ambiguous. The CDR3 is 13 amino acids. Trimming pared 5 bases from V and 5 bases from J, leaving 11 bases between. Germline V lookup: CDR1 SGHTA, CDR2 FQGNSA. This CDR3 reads CASSPRLEDTQYF. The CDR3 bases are TGTGCCAGCAGCCCCAGACTCGAAGATACGCAGTATTTT.

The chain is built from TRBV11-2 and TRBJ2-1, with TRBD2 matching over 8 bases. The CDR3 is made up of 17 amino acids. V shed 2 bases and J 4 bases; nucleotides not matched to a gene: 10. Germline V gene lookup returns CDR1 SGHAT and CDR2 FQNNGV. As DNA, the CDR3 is TGTGCCAGCAGCTTACCTACGACTAGCGACATATACAATGAGCAGTTCTTC. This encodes CASSLPTTSDIYNEQFF.

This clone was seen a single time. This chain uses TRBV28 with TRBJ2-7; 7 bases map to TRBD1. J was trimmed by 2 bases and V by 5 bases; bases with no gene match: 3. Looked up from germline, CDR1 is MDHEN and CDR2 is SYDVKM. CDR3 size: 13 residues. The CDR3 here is CASSPGQTYEQYF. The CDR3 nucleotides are TGTGCCAGCAGTCCGGGACAGACCTACGAGCAGTACTTC.